The 10 T cell receptor beta chains reported below all come from one sample, sequenced in a study of T cells in Graves' hyperthyroidism and ophthalmopathy. The TCR beta CDR3 regions underwent amplification using RNA transcripts as the source. An initial round of RT-PCR targeting the TCR CDR3 relied on the HTBI primer set. TCRdb processed the multiplex PCR reads anew with MiXCR; each CDR3 protein has one entry. Of about 400,000 distinct CDR3 sequences in the sample, over 12% were seen once. The sample comprised blood. The source is a man aged 50 to 59 with Graves' ophthalmopathy.

This chain joins TRBV7-9 and TRBJ2-7, with TRBD1 matching 8 bases. The germline gives CDR1 SEHNR, CDR2 FQNEAQ (reference sequence). CDR3 length: 15 residues. After removal of 4 bases from V and 9 bases from J, the junction contained 14 bases not matched to a gene. The CDR3 reads CASSWGTGDLSGQYF. CDR3 sequence (DNA): TGTGCCAGCAGCTGGGGGACAGGCGACCTCTCTGGGCAGTACTTC.

This clonotype was detected a few times. The chain recombines TRBV27 with TRBJ2-6; 8 bases are shared with TRBD1. Germline V gives CDR1 MNHEY, CDR2 SMNVEV (reference sequence). V shed 3 bases and J 1 base; nucleotides not matched to a gene: 8. The CDR3 is 18 residues long. CDR3 nucleotide sequence: TGTGCCAGCAGTTTTGTCGCAGGGGGCAGGTCTGGGGCCAACGTCCTGACTTTC. Its protein is CASSFVAGGRSGANVLTF. The variable domain in full, completed from reference TRBV27 and TRBJ2-6, reads EAQVTQNPRYLITVTGKKLTVTCSQNMNHEYMSWYRQDPGLGLRQIYYSMNVEVTDKGDVPEGYKVSRKEKRNFPLILESPSPNQTSLYFCASSFVAGGRSGANVLTFGAGSRLTVL.

Regarding this clonotype: A much bigger clone sits one base away, suggesting this may be a read error. The J gene is TRBJ2-1, the V gene TRBV6-6; 8 bases are a match to TRBD1. The CDR3 is 15 amino acids. The junction had 4 bases not matched to a gene; V was cut back by 0 bases and J by 6 bases. Per the germline V gene, CDR1 is MNHNY and CDR2 is SVGAGI (reference sequence). The CDR3 spells CASSYSQGAPNEQFF. The CDR3 region has the DNA TGTGCCAGCAGTTACTCCCAGGGGGCCCCCAATGAGCAGTTCTTC.

This clonotype has at least ten counts. The chain is built from TRBV5-1 and TRBJ2-1, with D perhaps TRBD1 (6 bases). V was cut by 4 bases and J by 3 bases, with 11 bases left in between. Per the germline V gene, CDR1 is SGHRS and CDR2 is YFSETQ. There are 14 residues in the CDR3. The CDR3 region is CASSLGQNYNEQFF. DNA for the CDR3: TGCGCCAGCAGCCTCGGACAGAACTACAATGAGCAGTTCTTC.

This clonotype has only a few counts. A much larger clone sits a single nucleotide away, making a read error possible. The rearrangement uses TRBV18 and TRBJ1-2; 8 bases map to TRBD1. V lost 2 bases, J lost 7 bases, and 12 bases stayed unmatched. Germline CDR1 and CDR2: KGHSH and LQKENI. The CDR3 is 16 amino acids. The CDR3 region has the DNA TGTGCCAGCTCACCAAGACAGGGGTTCCACCGTGCTGGCTACACCTTC. Amino acid sequence: CASSPRQGFHRAGYTF.

The chain uses TRBV7-9 and TRBJ2-5; D assignment may be TRBD1 or TRBD2 (6 bases each). V was shortened by 2 bases and J by 4 bases, with 14 bases between the two germline ends. The CDR3 consists of 15 residues. CDR1 is SEHNR and CDR2 is FQNEAQ in the germline V gene (reference sequence). The CDR3 protein is CASSLMEGVRETQYF. CDR3 in DNA: TGTGCCAGCAGCTTAATGGAGGGGGTTCGAGAGACCCAGTACTTC.

This clonotype was found many times. The gene calls are TRBV12-3 or TRBV12-4 and TRBJ2-2; 8 nucleotides match TRBD2. This CDR3 region has 18 residues. With 6 bases clipped from V and 8 bases from J, the junction kept 20 bases outside the gene matches. In DNA, the CDR3 is TGTGCCAGCAGCCCCGGTGGACCTAGCGGGCCTACTTTGGGGGAGCTGTTTTTT. Amino acids: CASSPGGPSGPTLGELFF.

A remark on this clonotype: The junction does not match germline at one end; this may be a read error. The J gene is TRBJ1-2, the V gene TRBV7-9, with D maybe TRBD1 (6 bases). The CDR3 extends over 14 amino acids. Germline-derived CDR1 and CDR2 are SEHNR and FQNEAQ (reference sequence). The CDR3 DNA reads as TGTGCCAGTAGCTTAGCGGGGGCCGGGTATGGCTACACCTTC. As protein: CASSLAGAGYGYTF.

On this clonotype: Germline and junction disagree at one end, which may indicate a read error. This chain links TRBV6-9 with TRBJ1-5; weak D call: TRBD1 (6 bases). This CDR3 is built from 14 residues. CDR1 and CDR2 from the germline V gene are MNHGY and SVAAGI. The CDR3, as DNA: TGCGCCAGCAGTACCGGGACACCCAATCAGCCCCAGCATTTT. Translation: CASSTGTPNQPQHF.

This clonotype was recorded once. This chain connects TRBV5-1 to TRBJ2-6, with a tentative D call TRBD1 (6 bases). The CDR3 is 16 residues long. V was pared by 7 bases and J by 0 bases, with 14 bases between. The germline gives CDR1 SGHRS, CDR2 YFSETQ. DNA of the CDR3: TGCGCCAGCGGTCCCCTCAGGGGCTCTGGGGCCAACGTCCTGACTTTC. The encoded protein is CASGPLRGSGANVLTF.